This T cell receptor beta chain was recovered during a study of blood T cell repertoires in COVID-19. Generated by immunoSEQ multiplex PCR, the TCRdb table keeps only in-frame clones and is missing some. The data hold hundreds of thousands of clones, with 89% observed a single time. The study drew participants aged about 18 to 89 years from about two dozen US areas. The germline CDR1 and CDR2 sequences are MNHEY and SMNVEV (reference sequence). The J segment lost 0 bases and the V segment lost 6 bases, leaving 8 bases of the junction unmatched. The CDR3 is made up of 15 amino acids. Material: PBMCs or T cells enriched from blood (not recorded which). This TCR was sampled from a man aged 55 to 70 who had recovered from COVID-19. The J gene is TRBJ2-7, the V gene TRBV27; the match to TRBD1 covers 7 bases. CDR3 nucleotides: TGTGCCAGCAGCCCTGACAGGGAATACTCCTACGAGCAGTACTTC. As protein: CASSPDREYSYEQYF.